These 31 T cell receptor beta chains were all obtained from the same sample, sequenced in a study of human T cells and chemical hapten exposure. TCRdb re-analysed the RACE reads in MiXCR, keeping a single row per CDR3 protein. The table lists under 400,000 distinct CDR3 sequences, approximately 5.1% of them singletons. Sample time point: pre-sensitization, week 0. The treatment here: therapeutic diphenylcyclopropenone sensitization with weekly scalp DPC. The material was whole blood, obtained in connection with sensitization to the hapten diphenylcyclopropenone (DPC). These receptors were obtained from a woman aged 45-60 years with alopecia areata. Some clones in this sample may be carry-over from other donors' samples.

This clonotype was counted at least ten times. The gene calls are TRBV7-6 and TRBJ2-7; TRBD1 aligns across 7 bases. This CDR3 region has 15 residues. CDR1 SGHVS and CDR2 FNYEAQ come from the germline V gene. Losses at the gene ends were 5 bases for V and 5 bases for J; bases not matched to a gene: 12. The CDR3 DNA reads TGTGCCAGCAGCCCGGCCGGGACAGAAGGACACGAGCAGTACTTC. Translating it yields CASSPAGTEGHEQYF. Full variable domain (rest looked up from reference TRBV7-6 and TRBJ2-7): GAGVSQSPRYKVTKRGQDVALRCDPISGHVSLYWYRQALGQGPEFLTYFNYEAQQDKSGLPNDRFSAERPEGSISTLTIQRTEQRDSAMYRCASSPAGTEGHEQYFGPGTRLTVT.

This clonotype has a count of ten or more. The chain joins TRBV6-5 to TRBJ1-2; 9 bases agree with TRBD1. This CDR3 is 14 amino acids long. CDR1 and CDR2 (germline): MNHEY, SVGAGI. The ends lost 3 bases at V and 7 bases at J; junction bases unmatched: 6. CDR3 sequence (DNA): TGTGCCAGCAGTTATGGACAGGGGCGCGGTGGCTACACCTTC. It yields the protein CASSYGQGRGGYTF.

DNA for the CDR3: TGTGCCAGCAGTGAATATCTCAACAGGGCTTCTAACTATGGCTACACCTTC. Its protein product is CASSEYLNRASNYGYTF. The genes are TRBV6-1 and TRBJ1-2; D may be TRBD1 (6 bases). V dropped 2 bases and J dropped 0 bases, with 16 bases sitting between them. The length of the CDR3 is 17 residues. Germline loops: CDR1 MNHNS, CDR2 SASEGT.

This clonotype was seen a few times. The gene calls are TRBV20-1 and TRBJ2-7; maybe TRBD1 (6 bases). Trimming left V 0 bases short and J 2 bases short, with 8 bases between. This CDR3 is 13 amino acids long. Germline CDR1 DFQATT, CDR2 SNEGSKA (reference sequence). CDR3 sequence (DNA): TGCAGTGCTAGAGAGAGGACAGCCTACGAGCAGTACTTC. Its translation: CSARERTAYEQYF.

This clonotype turned up a few times. The genes are TRBV10-3 and TRBJ2-3, with a tentative D call TRBD2 (5 bases). Germline lookup yields CDR1 ENHRY and CDR2 SYGVKD. The CDR3 extends over 17 amino acids. Trimming shortened V by 3 bases and J by 5 bases, and 21 bases separated the two germline ends. The CDR3 sequence is CAISDSVRAGGGDTQYF. The CDR3 coding sequence is TGTGCCATCAGTGACTCCGTCCGGGCGGGCGGAGGAGATACGCAGTATTTT.

This clonotype occurred a few times. The CDR3: CASSEGLGADTQYF. The CDR3 DNA sequence: TGTGCCAGCAGTGAAGGGCTCGGGGCAGATACGCAGTATTTT. The V call is TRBV2, the J call TRBJ2-3; tentative D call: TRBD2 (5 bases). Trimming shortened V by 1 base and J by 4 bases, and 9 bases separated the two germline ends. This CDR3 spans 14 amino acids. Germline CDR1 reads SNHLY; CDR2 reads FYNNEI.

This clonotype was seen at least ten times. This chain links TRBV4-3 with TRBJ1-1; 9 nucleotides match TRBD1. Per germline, CDR1 LGHNA and CDR2 YSLEER. Germline trimming cut 3 bases from V and 3 bases from J; bases unmatched to any gene: 20. The CDR3 sequence is 20 residues long. CDR3: CASSQGVIKSGTGIYTEAFF. The CDR3 bases are TGCGCCAGCAGCCAGGGAGTTATTAAATCCGGGACAGGGATCTACACTGAAGCTTTCTTT.

J is TRBJ1-5 and V is TRBV12-3 or TRBV12-4; maybe TRBD1 (5 bases). V was pared by 3 bases and J by 8 bases, with 17 bases between. This CDR3 has 15 amino acids. The CDR3 reads CASSFTGGQPKPQHF. The CDR3 DNA reads as TGTGCCAGCAGTTTTACCGGAGGACAACCTAAGCCCCAGCATTTT.

This clonotype was seen a handful of times. V usage is TRBV12-3 or TRBV12-4 and J usage is TRBJ1-1; D remains ambiguous. The V end lost 5 bases, the J end lost 5 bases, and 18 bases lay between the germline ends. CDR3 size: 15 residues. CDR3 bases: TGTGCCAGCAGTCTTATGGGCCCTGATAGAACTGAAGCTTTCTTT. It translates to CASSLMGPDRTEAFF.

V and J are TRBV2 and TRBJ2-3, with TRBD2 matching 10 bases. The CDR3 is 15 amino acids. The V gene end was trimmed by 8 bases and the J gene end by 4 bases; junction bases not matched to a gene: 9. The germline V gene encodes CDR1 SNHLY and CDR2 FYNNEI. As DNA, the CDR3 is TGTGCCAGCTCGGCTAGCGGGGGCGGGCCAGATACGCAGTATTTT. Protein product: CASSASGGGPDTQYF.

This clonotype turned up a few times. The chain recombines TRBV30 with TRBJ2-7, with D possibly TRBD1 on 5 matching bases. Trimming removed 3 bases from V and 1 base from J, with 10 bases in between. This CDR3 comprises 13 residues. Per germline, CDR1 GTSNPN and CDR2 SVGIG (reference sequence). In DNA, the CDR3 is TGTGCCTGGAGCCCAGGGTTTTCCTACGAGCAGTACTTC. It translates to CAWSPGFSYEQYF.

The V call is TRBV10-3, the J call TRBJ1-5; D is perhaps TRBD1 (6 bases). The CDR3 contains 15 residues. Germline CDR1 reads ENHRY; CDR2 reads SYGVKD. Between the trimmed V and J ends, which lost 2 bases and 4 bases, there was a span of 12 bases. The CDR3 is CAISEGGLANQPQHF. Here the CDR3 DNA reads TGTGCCATCAGTGAGGGGGGCCTAGCAAATCAGCCCCAGCATTTT.

There are many counts of this clonotype. The rearrangement links TRBV28 to TRBJ2-7, with D perhaps TRBD2 (6 bases). There are 14 residues in the CDR3. Germline CDR1 and CDR2: MDHEN and SYDVKM. Deletions cut 2 bases from V and 3 bases from J, with 11 bases between. CDR3 in DNA: TGTGCCAGCAGTTTAAACGACGGGGGCTACGAGCAGTACTTC. This encodes CASSLNDGGYEQYF.

This clonotype appeared many times. V is TRBV5-1 and J is TRBJ2-7; 9 nucleotides align to TRBD2. Per germline, CDR1 SGHRS and CDR2 YFSETQ. V trimming: 1 base; J trimming: 5 bases; junction bases outside the gene matches: 4. The CDR3 spans 14 residues. In DNA form, the CDR3 reads TGCGCCAGCAGCTTGCTTAGCGGGAGCGACGAGCAGTACTTC. This encodes CASSLLSGSDEQYF.

The table lists this clonotype with a count of one. The chain combines TRBV7-6 with TRBJ1-2; TRBD1 matches 7 bases. V gave up 5 bases and J gave up 4 bases; unmatched junction bases: 13. Germline loops: CDR1 SGHVS, CDR2 FNYEAQ. The CDR3 extends over 16 amino acids. This CDR3 is CASSPSGGGQFYGYTF. The DNA for the CDR3 is TGTGCCAGCAGCCCCTCAGGGGGAGGACAGTTCTATGGCTACACCTTC.

This chain links TRBV12-3 or TRBV12-4 with TRBJ1-1; possible D gene TRBD1, 5 bases. Trimming took 6 bases from V and 5 from J, leaving 16 bases between them. This CDR3 has 14 amino acids. The CDR3 DNA is TGTGCCAGCAGGGACCCTGGGGGAAGGACTGAAGCTTTCTTT. This codes for CASRDPGGRTEAFF.

The V call is TRBV12-3 or TRBV12-4, the J call TRBJ1-4; D is undetermined. This CDR3 is 13 amino acids long. The V end lost 0 bases, the J end lost 8 bases, and 7 bases lay between the germline ends. The CDR3, as DNA: TGTGCCAGCAGTTTAGCGGCCGGGGAAAAACTGTTTTTT. This sequence encodes CASSLAAGEKLFF.

The chain links TRBV3-1 to TRBJ1-2; 7 bases align to TRBD1. Trimming at V came to 6 bases and at J to 7 bases, leaving 17 bases not matched to a gene. There are 16 residues in the CDR3. Germline V gives CDR1 LGHDT, CDR2 YNNKEL (reference sequence). The CDR3 loop is CASSYGTALTSLGYTF. DNA of the CDR3: TGTGCCAGCAGTTACGGGACAGCCCTTACCAGCCTTGGCTACACCTTC.

This clonotype came up many times. The J gene is TRBJ1-2, the V gene TRBV29-1; D gene ambiguous. Germline values: CDR1 SQVTM, CDR2 ANQGSEA. Between the trimmed V and J ends, which lost 3 bases and 5 bases, there was a span of 7 bases. This CDR3 comprises 11 residues. The CDR3 nucleotides are TGCAGCGTTGACACAGCATATGGCTACACCTTC. The encoded protein is CSVDTAYGYTF.

This clonotype was detected a few times. The gene calls are TRBV20-1 and TRBJ1-4, with D maybe TRBD1 (5 bases). This CDR3 region has 15 residues. From germline, CDR1 is DFQATT and CDR2 SNEGSKA (reference sequence). V lost 1 base to trimming and J lost 7 bases, with 16 bases between them. The CDR3 spells CSARVGGILGEKLFF. CDR3 sequence (DNA): TGCAGTGCTAGAGTGGGGGGTATTCTGGGTGAAAAACTGTTTTTT.

This clonotype was seen more than once but under ten times. The chain recombines TRBV2 with TRBJ2-1; TRBD1 agrees at 8 bases. Germline lookup yields CDR1 SNHLY and CDR2 FYNNEI. The CDR3 contains 15 residues. The J segment lost 4 bases and the V segment lost 6 bases, leaving 8 bases of the junction unmatched. CDR3 sequence: CASRATGGVYNEQFF. DNA for the CDR3: TGTGCCAGCAGGGCAACAGGGGGTGTTTACAATGAGCAGTTCTTC.

This clonotype has more than one count but fewer than ten. The rearrangement joins TRBV2 to TRBJ1-4; D is unresolved. This CDR3 has 11 amino acids. Germline lookup yields CDR1 SNHLY and CDR2 FYNNEI. Trimming took off 8 bases at V and 5 bases at J, with 6 bases between the two ends. The CDR3 region has the DNA TGTGCCAGCTTAGGAAATGAAAAACTGTTTTTT. Protein sequence: CASLGNEKLFF.

This sequence joins TRBV2 and TRBJ2-7; TRBD2 matches at 8 bases. With 2 bases clipped from V and 0 bases from J, the junction kept 3 bases outside the gene matches. CDR3 length: 15 residues. The germline V gene has CDR1 SNHLY and CDR2 FYNNEI. The CDR3 DNA reads as TGTGCCAGCAGTGAAAAGCGGGGGAGCTCCTACGAGCAGTACTTC. Encoded protein: CASSEKRGSSYEQYF.

V is TRBV5-1 and J is TRBJ1-6; unclear D gene. V lost 0 bases to trimming and J lost 3 bases, with 4 bases between them. Germline loops: CDR1 SGHRS, CDR2 YFSETQ. The CDR3 runs 14 residues. The CDR3 is CASSLADYNSPLHF. CDR3 nucleotide sequence: TGCGCCAGCAGCTTGGCGGACTATAATTCACCCCTCCACTTT.

This clonotype was counted only a few times. The rearrangement links TRBV13 to TRBJ1-4; 11 bases are a match to TRBD1. With 5 bases clipped from V and 13 bases from J, the junction kept 9 bases outside the gene matches. There are 14 residues in the CDR3. From germline, CDR1 is PRHDT and CDR2 FYEKMQ (reference sequence). The CDR3 loop is CASSPRTGGGRLFF. Here the CDR3 DNA reads TGTGCCAGCAGCCCTCGGACAGGGGGCGGACGACTGTTTTTT.

The chain combines TRBV9 with TRBJ2-1, with TRBD2 identical over 8 bases. This CDR3 has 14 amino acids. J was trimmed by 6 bases and V by 3 bases; bases with no gene match: 5. The germline gives CDR1 SGDLS, CDR2 YYNGEE. This CDR3 reads CASSATGTSNEQFF. CDR3 bases: TGTGCCAGCAGCGCGACCGGGACTAGCAATGAGCAGTTCTTC.

About this clonotype: It may be a read error: a sequence one base away is much more abundant. The chain joins TRBV7-8 to TRBJ1-4; 9 bases match TRBD1. Germline V gene sequence: CDR1 SGHVS, CDR2 FQNEAQ. V shed 6 bases, J shed 5 bases, and the junction held 4 bases outside the gene matches. The CDR3 is made up of 14 amino acids. The chain's CDR3 is CASRSGTGNEKLFF. The CDR3 DNA reads as TGTGCCAGCAGGTCCGGGACAGGGAATGAAAAACTGTTTTTT.

This clonotype was recorded at least ten times. The CDR3 region is CASPGPQGRMETQYF. The DNA of the CDR3 is TGCGCCAGCCCGGGTCCCCAGGGGAGGATGGAGACCCAGTACTTC. The chain employs TRBV5-1 and TRBJ2-5; D tentatively reads TRBD1 or TRBD2 (6 bases each). There are 15 residues in the CDR3. The V and J ends lost 7 bases and 5 bases respectively, with 21 bases between them. The germline gives CDR1 SGHRS, CDR2 YFSETQ.

This sequence joins TRBV18 and TRBJ1-5; 11 positions match TRBD1. This CDR3 contains 13 residues. V trimming: 2 bases; J trimming: 10 bases; junction bases outside the gene matches: 1. Per the germline V gene, CDR1 is KGHSH and CDR2 is LQKENI. Here the CDR3 DNA reads TGTGCCAGCTCACCAGGGACAGGGGGTCCCCAGCATTTT. It encodes CASSPGTGGPQHF.

The chain recombines TRBV28 with TRBJ2-7; D unresolved. Looked up from germline, CDR1 is MDHEN and CDR2 is SYDVKM. Trimming took 2 bases from V and 2 from J, leaving 7 bases between them. The length of the CDR3 is 13 residues. DNA for the CDR3: TGTGCCAGCAGTTTAGAGAATCCCTACGAGCAGTACTTC. It encodes CASSLENPYEQYF.

This clonotype was observed many times. The CDR3 loop reads CASSIRDFQETQYF. CDR3 DNA sequence: TGTGCCAGCAGTATACGGGACTTCCAAGAGACCCAGTACTTC. The rearrangement uses TRBV28 and TRBJ2-5; the D gene is possibly TRBD2 (6 bases). The CDR3 is made up of 14 amino acids. With 5 bases removed from V and 1 base from J, the gap between germline ends came to 11 bases. The germline gives CDR1 MDHEN, CDR2 SYDVKM.